This T cell receptor beta chain was documented in a study of control samples from healthy donors and cancer patients. Profiling relied on immunoSEQ multiplex PCR, and the TCRdb table lists in-frame clones only, not all of them. The sample lists under 95,000 clones; roughly nine tenths were seen once. CDR1 and CDR2 (germline): LGHDT, YNNKEL (reference sequence). The CDR3 length is 17 residues. Trimming took 5 bases from V and 0 from J; bases not matched to a gene: 9. Input material: blood. This TCR derives from a woman aged 25 to 45 in good health. The J gene is TRBJ2-5, the V gene TRBV3-1 (or the pseudogene TRBV3-2), with 10 bases fitting TRBD2. For the CDR3, the DNA is TGTGCCAGCAGCATATCTTCGGGACTAGCGTACCAAGAGACCCAGTACTTC. Translating gives CASSISSGLAYQETQYF.